This T cell receptor beta chain was retrieved from a study of CD8+CD57+ T cells in acquired aplastic anemia. Study-level findings and limits: In CD8+ cells, Simpson's diversity showed no significant difference between patients and controls.

This clonotype occurred many times. Its specificity is not known. One junction end does not reproduce the germline sequence, and a read error may be involved. CDR3 and TCR beta VDJ profiling relied on genomic DNA as the template. MiXCR, applied by TCRdb to the reads, yields one record per CDR3 protein. The sample includes 200,000 or so distinct CDR3 sequences, about half seen only once; the top ten take about 20%. Germline CDR1 and CDR2: SSHAT and FNYEAQ (reference sequence). The CDR3 loop spans 13 amino acids. Individuals selected for sequencing had exhibited CD8+CD57+ cell expansion on flow cytometry.

The receptor's source is a human donor with aplastic anemia. V usage is TRBV7-7 and J usage is TRBJ1-1, with D possibly TRBD1 on 6 matching bases. Material: sorted CD4+, CD8+, or CD8+CD57+ T cells (not recorded which) from PBMCs. The CDR3 reads CASSVDSSTEAFF. CDR3 in DNA: TGTGCTAGCAGCGTGGACAGCAGCACTGAAGCTTTCTTT.